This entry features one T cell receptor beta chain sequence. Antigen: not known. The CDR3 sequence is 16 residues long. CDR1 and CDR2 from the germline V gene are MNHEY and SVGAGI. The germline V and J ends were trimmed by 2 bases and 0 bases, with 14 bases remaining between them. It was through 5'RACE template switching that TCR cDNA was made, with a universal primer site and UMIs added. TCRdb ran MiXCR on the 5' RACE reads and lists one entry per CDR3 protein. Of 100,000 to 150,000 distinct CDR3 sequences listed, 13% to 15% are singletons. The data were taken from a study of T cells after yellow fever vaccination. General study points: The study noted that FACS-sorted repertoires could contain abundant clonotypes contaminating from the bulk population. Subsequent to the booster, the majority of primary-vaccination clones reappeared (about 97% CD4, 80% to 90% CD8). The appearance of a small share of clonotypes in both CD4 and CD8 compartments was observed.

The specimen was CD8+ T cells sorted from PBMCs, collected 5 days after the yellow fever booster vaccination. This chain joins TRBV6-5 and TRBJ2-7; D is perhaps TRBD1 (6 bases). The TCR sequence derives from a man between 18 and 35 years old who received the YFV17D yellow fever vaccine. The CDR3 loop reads CASSYKPRGFSYEQYV. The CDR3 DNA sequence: TGTGCCAGCAGTTACAAGCCCAGGGGCTTCTCCTACGAGCAGTACGTC.